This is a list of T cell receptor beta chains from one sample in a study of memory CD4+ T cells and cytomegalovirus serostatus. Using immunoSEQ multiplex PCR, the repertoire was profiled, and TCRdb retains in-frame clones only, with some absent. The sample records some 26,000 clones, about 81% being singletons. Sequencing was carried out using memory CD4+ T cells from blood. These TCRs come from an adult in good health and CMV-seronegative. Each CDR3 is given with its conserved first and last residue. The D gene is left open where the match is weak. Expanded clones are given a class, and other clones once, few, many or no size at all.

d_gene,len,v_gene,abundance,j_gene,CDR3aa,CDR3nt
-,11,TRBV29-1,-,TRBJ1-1,CSVVKNTEAFF,TGCAGCGTTGTGAAGAACACTGAAGCTTTCTTT
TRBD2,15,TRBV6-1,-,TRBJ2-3,CARGTSGRTTDTQYF,TGTGCCAGGGGAACTAGCGGGCGTACCACAGATACGCAGTATTTT
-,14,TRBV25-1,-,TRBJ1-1,CASSGGLGGFEAFF,TGTGCCAGCAGTGGAGGATTGGGCGGTTTTGAAGCTTTCTTT
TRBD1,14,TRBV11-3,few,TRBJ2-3,CASSPGQGTDTQYF,TGTGCCAGCAGCCCGGGACAGGGGACAGATACGCAGTATTTT
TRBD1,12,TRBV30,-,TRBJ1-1,CAWNRGGTEAFF,TGTGCCTGGAACAGGGGAGGGACTGAAGCTTTCTTT
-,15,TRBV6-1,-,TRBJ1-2,CASSEAPGAVDGYTF,TGTGCCAGCAGTGAAGCGCCGGGGGCAGTAGATGGCTACACCTTC
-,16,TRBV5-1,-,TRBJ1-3,CASSRDGQSSGNTIYF,TGCGCCAGCAGCCGGGACGGACAGTCCTCTGGAAACACCATATATTTT
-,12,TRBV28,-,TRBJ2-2,CASRKPPGELFF,TGTGCCAGCAGAAAACCCCCCGGGGAGCTGTTTTTT
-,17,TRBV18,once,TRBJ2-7,CASSLSRVLLSSYEQYF,TGTGCCAGCTCACTGTCCCGGGTCCTTCTCTCCTCGTACGAGCAGTACTTC
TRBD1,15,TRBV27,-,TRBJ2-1,CASSLTGQTGSEQFF,TGTGCCAGCAGTTTAACGGGCCAGACAGGGTCTGAGCAGTTCTTC
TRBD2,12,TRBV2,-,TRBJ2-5,CASSESGGLKYF,TGTGCCAGCAGTGAATCGGGGGGTTTAAAGTACTTC
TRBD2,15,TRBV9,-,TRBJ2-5,CASSVSGGAQETQYF,TGTGCCAGCAGCGTTAGCGGGGGGGCTCAAGAGACCCAGTACTTC
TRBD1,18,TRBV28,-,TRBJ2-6,CASSPTGQGLSGANVLTF,TGTGCCAGCAGTCCGACGGGACAGGGGTTGTCTGGGGCCAACGTCCTGACTTTC
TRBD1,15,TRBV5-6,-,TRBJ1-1,CASSWGDRGSTEAFF,TGTGCCAGCAGCTGGGGGGACAGGGGGTCGACTGAAGCTTTCTTT
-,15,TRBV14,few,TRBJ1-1,CASSPYRDLNTEAFF,TGTGCCAGCAGCCCCTACAGGGATTTGAACACTGAAGCTTTCTTT
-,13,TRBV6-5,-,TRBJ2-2,CATIPGYGGELFF,TGTGCCACCATCCCGGGGTACGGCGGGGAGCTGTTTTTT
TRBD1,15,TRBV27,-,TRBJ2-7,CASSPYRGRTYEQYF,TGTGCCAGCAGCCCATACAGGGGGCGCACCTACGAGCAGTACTTC
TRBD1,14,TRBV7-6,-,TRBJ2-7,CASSSRQGSYEQYF,TGTGCCAGCAGCTCGCGACAGGGTTCGTACGAGCAGTACTTC
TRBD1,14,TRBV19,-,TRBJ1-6,CASSIPGQDSPLHF,TGTGCCAGTAGTATCCCGGGACAGGATTCACCCCTCCACTTT
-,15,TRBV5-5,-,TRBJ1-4,CASSFSGTENEKLFF,TGTGCCAGCAGCTTTTCCGGGACCGAAAATGAAAAACTGTTTTTT
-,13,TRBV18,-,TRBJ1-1,CASSRTQNTEAFF,TGTGCCAGCTCACGGACCCAGAACACTGAAGCTTTCTTT
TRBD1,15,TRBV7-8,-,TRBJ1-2,CASSVYRGELDGYTF,TGTGCCAGCAGCGTGTACAGGGGCGAGCTGGATGGCTACACCTTC
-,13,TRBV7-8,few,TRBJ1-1,CASSLQGNTEAFF,TGTGCCAGCAGCTTACAGGGCAACACTGAAGCTTTCTTT
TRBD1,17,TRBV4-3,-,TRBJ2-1,CASSQDFRTGNYNEQFF,TGCGCCAGCAGCCAAGATTTCAGGACAGGGAACTACAATGAGCAGTTCTTC
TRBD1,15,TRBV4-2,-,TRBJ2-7,CASSHMGQGTYEQYF,TGTGCCAGCAGCCACATGGGACAGGGCACCTACGAGCAGTACTTC
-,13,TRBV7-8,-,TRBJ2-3,CASSLVGTDTQYF,TGTGCCAGCAGCTTAGTAGGGACAGATACGCAGTATTTT
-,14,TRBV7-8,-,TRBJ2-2,CASSLSRVTGELFF,TGTGCCAGCAGCTTATCAAGAGTCACCGGGGAGCTGTTTTTT
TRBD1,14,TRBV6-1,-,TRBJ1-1,CAISDRTMNTEAFF,TGTGCCATTTCGGACAGGACCATGAACACTGAAGCTTTCTTT
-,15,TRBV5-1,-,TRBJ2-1,CASSFWGRMGNEQFF,TGCGCCAGCAGCTTTTGGGGCCGGATGGGGAATGAGCAGTTCTTC
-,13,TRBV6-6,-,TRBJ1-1,CASSFELNTEAFF,TGTGCCAGCAGCTTTGAACTGAACACTGAAGCTTTCTTT
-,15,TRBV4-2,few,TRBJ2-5,CASSQEVGDQETQYF,TGTGCCAGCAGCCAAGAAGTCGGGGACCAAGAGACCCAGTACTTC
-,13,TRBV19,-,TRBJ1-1,CASTPRPGTEAFF,TGTGCCAGTACCCCCCGACCGGGCACTGAAGCTTTCTTT
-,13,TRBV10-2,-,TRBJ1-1,CASSAARGAEAFF,TGCGCCAGCAGTGCCGCCCGGGGAGCTGAAGCTTTCTTT
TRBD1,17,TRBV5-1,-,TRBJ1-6,CASSLGPTGGGNSPLHF,TGCGCCAGCAGCTTGGGGCCCACAGGGGGTGGCAATTCACCCCTCCACTTT
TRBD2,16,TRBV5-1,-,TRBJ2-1,CASSLALAGSYVEQFF,TGCGCCAGCAGCTTGGCCCTAGCGGGGTCGTATGTAGAGCAGTTCTTC
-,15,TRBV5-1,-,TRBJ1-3,CASSLVGDPGNTIYF,TGCGCCAGCAGCTTGGTTGGTGACCCTGGAAACACCATATATTTT